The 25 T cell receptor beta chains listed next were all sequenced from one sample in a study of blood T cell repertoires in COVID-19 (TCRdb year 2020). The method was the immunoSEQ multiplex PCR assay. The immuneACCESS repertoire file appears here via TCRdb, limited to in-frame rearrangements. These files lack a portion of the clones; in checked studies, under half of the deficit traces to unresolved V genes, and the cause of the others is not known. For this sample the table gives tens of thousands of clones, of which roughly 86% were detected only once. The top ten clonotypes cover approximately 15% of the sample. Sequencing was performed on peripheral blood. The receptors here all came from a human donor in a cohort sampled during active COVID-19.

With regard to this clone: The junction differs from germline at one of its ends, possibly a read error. Here the CDR3 DNA reads TGTGCCAGCAGCTCAGGGGGCGGGTTCCCGGCGCGCTTC. Residues: CASSSGGGFPARF. The chain carries TRBV7-9 and TRBJ2-7; 8 bases align to TRBD1. CDR1 and CDR2 (germline): SEHNR, FQNEAQ (reference sequence). This CDR3 is 13 amino acids long.

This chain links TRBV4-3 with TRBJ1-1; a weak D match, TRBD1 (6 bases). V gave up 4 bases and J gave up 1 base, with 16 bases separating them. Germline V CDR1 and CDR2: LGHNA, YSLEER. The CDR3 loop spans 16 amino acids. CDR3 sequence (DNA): TGCGCCAGCAGCCGGGCTATAGGGACACCGAACACTGAAGCTTTCTTT. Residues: CASSRAIGTPNTEAFF.

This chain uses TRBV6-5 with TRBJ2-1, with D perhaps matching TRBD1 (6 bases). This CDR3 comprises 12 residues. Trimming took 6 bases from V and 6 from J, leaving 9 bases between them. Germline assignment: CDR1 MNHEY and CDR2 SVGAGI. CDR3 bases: TGTGCCAGCAGGGGCAGGGGCAATGAGCAGTTCTTC. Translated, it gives CASRGRGNEQFF.

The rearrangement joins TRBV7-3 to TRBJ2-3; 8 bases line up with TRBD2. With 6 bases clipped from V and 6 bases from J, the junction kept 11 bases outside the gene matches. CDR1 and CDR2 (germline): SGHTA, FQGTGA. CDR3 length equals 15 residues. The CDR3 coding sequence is TGTGCCAGCAGTCCGAGCGGGGGTAAACCGGATACGCAGTATTTT. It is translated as CASSPSGGKPDTQYF.

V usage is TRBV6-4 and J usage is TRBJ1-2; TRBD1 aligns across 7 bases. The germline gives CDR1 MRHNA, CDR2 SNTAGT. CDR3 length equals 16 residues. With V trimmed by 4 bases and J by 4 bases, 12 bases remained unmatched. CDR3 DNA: TGTGCCAGCAGTGCCCGGTGGCAGGGGGAGTCCTATGGCTACACCTTC. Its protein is CASSARWQGESYGYTF.

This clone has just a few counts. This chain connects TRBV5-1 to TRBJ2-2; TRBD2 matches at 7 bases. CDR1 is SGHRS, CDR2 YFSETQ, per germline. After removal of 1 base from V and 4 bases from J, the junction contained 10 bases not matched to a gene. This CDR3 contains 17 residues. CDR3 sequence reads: CASSLKGLNTGTGELFF. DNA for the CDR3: TGCGCCAGCAGCTTGAAGGGACTAAATACGGGCACCGGGGAGCTGTTTTTT.

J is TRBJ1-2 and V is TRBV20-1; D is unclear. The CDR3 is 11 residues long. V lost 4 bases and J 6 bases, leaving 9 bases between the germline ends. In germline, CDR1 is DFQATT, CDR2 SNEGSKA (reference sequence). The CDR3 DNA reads TGCAGTGCTACGAGGCTGAATGGCTACACCTTC. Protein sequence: CSATRLNGYTF.

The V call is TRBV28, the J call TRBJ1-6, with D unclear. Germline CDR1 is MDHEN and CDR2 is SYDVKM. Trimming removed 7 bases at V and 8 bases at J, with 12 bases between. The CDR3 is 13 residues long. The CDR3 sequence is CASTPVGDSPLHF. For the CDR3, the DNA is TGTGCCAGCACTCCGGTCGGGGATTCACCCCTCCACTTT.

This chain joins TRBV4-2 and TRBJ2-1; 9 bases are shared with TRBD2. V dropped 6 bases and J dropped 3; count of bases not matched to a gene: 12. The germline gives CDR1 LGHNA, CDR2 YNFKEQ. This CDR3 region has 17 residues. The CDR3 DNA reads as TGTGCCAGCAGTCTAGGATTGCGGGAGGGACGCTACAATGAGCAGTTCTTC. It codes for CASSLGLREGRYNEQFF.

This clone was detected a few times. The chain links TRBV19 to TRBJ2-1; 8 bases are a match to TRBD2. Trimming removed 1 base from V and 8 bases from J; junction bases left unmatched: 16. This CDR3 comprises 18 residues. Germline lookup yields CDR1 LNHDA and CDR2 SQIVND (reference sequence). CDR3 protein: CASSIVGPGLVFVDEQFF. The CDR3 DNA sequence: TGTGCCAGTAGTATAGTGGGACCGGGACTAGTTTTTGTCGATGAGCAGTTCTTC.

The CDR3 DNA is TGCGCCAGCAGCTCAGAGTTCTACAGGGGATCGAGCGAGCAGTACTTC. Translation: CASSSEFYRGSSEQYF. The chain employs TRBV5-1 and TRBJ2-7; 7 bases line up with TRBD1. The CDR3 is 16 residues long. V lost 3 bases and J lost 6; bases outside the gene matches: 15. Germline values: CDR1 SGHRS, CDR2 YFSETQ.

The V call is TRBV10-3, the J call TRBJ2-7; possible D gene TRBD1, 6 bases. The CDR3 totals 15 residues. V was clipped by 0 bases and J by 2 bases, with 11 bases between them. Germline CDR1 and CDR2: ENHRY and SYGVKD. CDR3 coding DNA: TGTGCCATCAGTGAGTCCGGCAGGGGCCCCTACGAGCAGTACTTC. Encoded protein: CAISESGRGPYEQYF.

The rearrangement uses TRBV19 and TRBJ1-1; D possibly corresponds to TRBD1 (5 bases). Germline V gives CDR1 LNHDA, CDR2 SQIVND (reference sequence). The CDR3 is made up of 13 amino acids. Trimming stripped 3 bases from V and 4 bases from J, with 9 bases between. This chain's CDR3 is CASSIRDATEAFF. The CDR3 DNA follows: TGTGCCAGTAGTATCAGGGATGCCACTGAAGCTTTCTTT.

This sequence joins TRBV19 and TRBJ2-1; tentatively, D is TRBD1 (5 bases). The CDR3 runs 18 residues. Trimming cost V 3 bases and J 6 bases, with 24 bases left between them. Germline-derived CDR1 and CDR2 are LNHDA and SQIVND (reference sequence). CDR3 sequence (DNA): TGTGCCAGTAGTATGAGTAGGGGCCTGCTGGGAACCAGCAATGAGCAGTTCTTC. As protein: CASSMSRGLLGTSNEQFF.

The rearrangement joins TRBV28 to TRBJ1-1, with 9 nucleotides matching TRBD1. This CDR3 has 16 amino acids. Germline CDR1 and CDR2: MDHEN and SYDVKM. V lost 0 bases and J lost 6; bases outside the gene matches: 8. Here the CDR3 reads CASSLWVEQGAAEAFF. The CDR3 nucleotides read TGTGCCAGCAGTTTATGGGTTGAACAGGGGGCTGCTGAAGCTTTCTTT.

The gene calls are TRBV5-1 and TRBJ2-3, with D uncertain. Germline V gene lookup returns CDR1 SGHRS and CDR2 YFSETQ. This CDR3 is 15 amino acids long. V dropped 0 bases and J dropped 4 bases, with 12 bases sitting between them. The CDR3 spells CASSLVSFSSDTQYF. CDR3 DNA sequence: TGCGCCAGCAGCTTGGTTAGCTTTTCTTCAGATACGCAGTATTTT.

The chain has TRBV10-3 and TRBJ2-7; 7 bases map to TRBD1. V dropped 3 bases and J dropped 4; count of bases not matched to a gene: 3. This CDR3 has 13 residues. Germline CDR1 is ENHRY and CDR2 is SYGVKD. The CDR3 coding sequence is TGTGCCATCAGTGATGGACAGGCTTACGAGCAGTACTTC. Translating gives CAISDGQAYEQYF.

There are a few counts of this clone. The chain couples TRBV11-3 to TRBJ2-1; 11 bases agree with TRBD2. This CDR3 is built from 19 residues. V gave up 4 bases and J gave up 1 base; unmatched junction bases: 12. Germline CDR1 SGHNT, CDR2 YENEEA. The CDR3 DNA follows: TGTGCCAGCAGCTACGACGGGACTAGCGGTTCTATTTCCTACAATGAGCAGTTCTTC. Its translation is CASSYDGTSGSISYNEQFF.

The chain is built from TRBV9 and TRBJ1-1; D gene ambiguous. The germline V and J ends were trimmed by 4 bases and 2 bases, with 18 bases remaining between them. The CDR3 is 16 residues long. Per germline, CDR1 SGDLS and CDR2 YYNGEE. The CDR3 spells CASSPERGSSNTEAFF. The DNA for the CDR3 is TGTGCCAGCAGCCCAGAGAGAGGCAGCTCAAACACTGAAGCTTTCTTT. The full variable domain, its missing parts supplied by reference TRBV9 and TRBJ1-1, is DSGVTQTPKHLITATGQRVTLRCSPRSGDLSVYWYQQSLDQGLQFLIQYYNGEERAKGNILERFSAQQFPDLHSELNLSSLELGDSALYFCASSPERGSSNTEAFFGQGTRLTVV.

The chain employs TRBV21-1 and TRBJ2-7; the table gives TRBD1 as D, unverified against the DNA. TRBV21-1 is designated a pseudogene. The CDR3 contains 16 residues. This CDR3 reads CASSKNIDRGLDEQYF. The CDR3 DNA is TGTGCCAGCAGCAAAAACATAGACAGGGGGCTGGACGAGCAGTACTTC.

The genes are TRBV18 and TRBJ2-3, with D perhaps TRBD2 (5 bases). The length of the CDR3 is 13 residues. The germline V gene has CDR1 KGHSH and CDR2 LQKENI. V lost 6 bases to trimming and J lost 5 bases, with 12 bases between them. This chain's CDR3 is CASSQTRGDTQYF. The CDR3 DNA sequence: TGTGCCAGCTCCCAAACTCGGGGAGATACGCAGTATTTT. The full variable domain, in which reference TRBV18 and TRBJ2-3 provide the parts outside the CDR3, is NAGVMQNPRHLVRRRGQEARLRCSPMKGHSHVYWYRQLPEEGLKFMVYLQKENIIDESGMPKERFSAEFPKEGPSILRIQQVVRGDSAAYFCASSQTRGDTQYFGPGTRLTVL.

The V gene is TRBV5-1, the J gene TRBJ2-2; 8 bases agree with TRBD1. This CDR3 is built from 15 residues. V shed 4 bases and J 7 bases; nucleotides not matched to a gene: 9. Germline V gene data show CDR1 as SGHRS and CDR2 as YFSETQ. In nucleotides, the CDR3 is TGCGCCAGCAGCCCCACGGCAGGGGGCGGCGGGGAGCTGTTTTTT. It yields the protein CASSPTAGGGGELFF.

The CDR3 DNA reads as TGTGCCAGCAGCTTCCCCCGGGTAGGGCGGGAGTCCGATGAGCAGTTCTTC. Residues: CASSFPRVGRESDEQFF. The chain recombines TRBV7-8 with TRBJ2-1, with 7 bases fitting TRBD2. The CDR3 length is 17 residues. Germline trimming cut 3 bases from V and 8 bases from J; bases unmatched to any gene: 16. Germline V gene lookup returns CDR1 SGHVS and CDR2 FQNEAQ.

CDR3 loop: CAISASLGTGQYEQYF. For the CDR3, the DNA is TGTGCCATCAGTGCTTCATTGGGGACAGGGCAATACGAGCAGTACTTC. V gene TRBV10-3 combines with J gene TRBJ2-7, with 9 nucleotides matching TRBD1. J lost 4 bases, V lost 4 bases, and 11 bases had no gene match. The CDR3 is 16 residues long. CDR1 ENHRY and CDR2 SYGVKD come from the germline V gene.

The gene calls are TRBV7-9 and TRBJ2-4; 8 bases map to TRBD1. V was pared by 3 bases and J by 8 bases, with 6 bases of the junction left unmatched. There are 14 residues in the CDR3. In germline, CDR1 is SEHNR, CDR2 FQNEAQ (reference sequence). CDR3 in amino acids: CASSLVQGGDIQYF. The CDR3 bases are TGTGCCAGCAGCTTGGTACAGGGGGGAGACATTCAGTACTTC.